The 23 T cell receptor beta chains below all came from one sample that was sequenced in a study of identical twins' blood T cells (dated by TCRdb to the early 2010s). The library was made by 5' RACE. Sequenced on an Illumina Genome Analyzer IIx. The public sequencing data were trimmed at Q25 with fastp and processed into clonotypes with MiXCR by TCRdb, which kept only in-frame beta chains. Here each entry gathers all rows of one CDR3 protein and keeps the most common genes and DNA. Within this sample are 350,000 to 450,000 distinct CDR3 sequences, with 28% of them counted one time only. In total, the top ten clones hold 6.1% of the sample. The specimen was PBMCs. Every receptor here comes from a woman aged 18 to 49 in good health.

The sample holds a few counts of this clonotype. The CDR3 nucleotides are TGCAGCACCACTAGCGCCCTCACCGGGGAGCTGTTTTTT. Translated, it gives CSTTSALTGELFF. This chain uses TRBV29-1 with TRBJ2-2; 7 bases match TRBD2. Germline V CDR1 and CDR2: SQVTM, ANQGSEA. V was pared by 8 bases and J by 4 bases, with 7 bases of the junction left unmatched. The CDR3 has 13 residues.

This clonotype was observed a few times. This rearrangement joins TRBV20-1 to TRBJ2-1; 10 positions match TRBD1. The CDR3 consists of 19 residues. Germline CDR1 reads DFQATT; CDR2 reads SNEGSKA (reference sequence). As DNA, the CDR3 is TGCAGCAAAACCGATGGGACAGGGGTGGACTACAGGTCCCCCCATGAGCAGTTCTTC. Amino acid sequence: CSKTDGTGVDYRSPHEQFF.

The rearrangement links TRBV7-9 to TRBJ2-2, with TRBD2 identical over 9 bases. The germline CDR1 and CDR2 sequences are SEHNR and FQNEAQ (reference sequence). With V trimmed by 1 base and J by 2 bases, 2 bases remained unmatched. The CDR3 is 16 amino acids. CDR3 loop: CASSLGTSANTGELFF. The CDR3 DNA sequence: TGTGCCAGCAGCTTAGGGACTAGCGCCAACACCGGGGAGCTGTTTTTT.

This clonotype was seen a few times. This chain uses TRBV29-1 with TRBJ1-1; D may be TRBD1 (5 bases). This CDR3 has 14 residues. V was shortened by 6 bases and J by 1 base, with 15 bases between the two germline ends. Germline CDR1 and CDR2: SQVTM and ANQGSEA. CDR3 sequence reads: CSVGPRQRNTEAFF. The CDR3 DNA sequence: TGCAGCGTGGGACCCAGACAGCGGAACACTGAAGCTTTCTTT.

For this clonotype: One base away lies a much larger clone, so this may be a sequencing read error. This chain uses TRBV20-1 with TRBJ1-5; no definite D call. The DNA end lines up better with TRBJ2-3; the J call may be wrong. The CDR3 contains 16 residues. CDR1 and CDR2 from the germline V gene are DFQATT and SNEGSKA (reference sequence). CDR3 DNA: TGCAGTGCTCGCCGACAAGGGATTCTTGGCAATCAGCCCCAGTATTTT. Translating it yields CSARRQGILGNQPQYF.

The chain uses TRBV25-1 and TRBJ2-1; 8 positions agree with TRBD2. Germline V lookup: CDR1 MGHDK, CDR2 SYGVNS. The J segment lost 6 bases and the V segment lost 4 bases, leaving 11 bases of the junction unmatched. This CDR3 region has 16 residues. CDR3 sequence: CASSGLLADKPNEQFF. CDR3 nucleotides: TGTGCCAGCAGTGGTTTACTAGCGGACAAACCCAATGAGCAGTTCTTC.

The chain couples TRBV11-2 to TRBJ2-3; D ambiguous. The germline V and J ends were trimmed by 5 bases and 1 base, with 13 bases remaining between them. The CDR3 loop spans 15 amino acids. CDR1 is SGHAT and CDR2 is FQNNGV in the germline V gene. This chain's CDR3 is CASSPGGYGTDTQYF. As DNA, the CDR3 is TGTGCCAGCAGCCCCGGTGGCTACGGCACAGATACGCAGTATTTT.

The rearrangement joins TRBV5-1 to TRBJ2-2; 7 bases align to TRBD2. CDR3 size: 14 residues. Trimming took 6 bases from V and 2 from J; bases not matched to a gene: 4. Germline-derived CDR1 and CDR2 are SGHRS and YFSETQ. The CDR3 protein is CASKGLINTGELFF. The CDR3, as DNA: TGCGCCAGCAAGGGACTAATTAACACCGGGGAGCTGTTTTTT.

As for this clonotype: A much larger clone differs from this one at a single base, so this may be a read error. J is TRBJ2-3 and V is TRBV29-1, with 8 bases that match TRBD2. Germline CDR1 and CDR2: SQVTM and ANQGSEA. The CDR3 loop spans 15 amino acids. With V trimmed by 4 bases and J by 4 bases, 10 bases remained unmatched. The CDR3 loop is CSVARLAQSADTQYF. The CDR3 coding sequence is TGCAGCGTTGCGAGACTAGCGCAAAGCGCAGATACGCAGTATTTT.

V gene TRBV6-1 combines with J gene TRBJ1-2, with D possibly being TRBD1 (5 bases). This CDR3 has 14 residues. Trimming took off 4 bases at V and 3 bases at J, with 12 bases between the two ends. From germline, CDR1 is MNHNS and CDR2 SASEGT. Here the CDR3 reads CASSAGTVYYGYTF. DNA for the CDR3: TGTGCCAGCAGTGCAGGGACCGTATACTATGGCTACACCTTC.

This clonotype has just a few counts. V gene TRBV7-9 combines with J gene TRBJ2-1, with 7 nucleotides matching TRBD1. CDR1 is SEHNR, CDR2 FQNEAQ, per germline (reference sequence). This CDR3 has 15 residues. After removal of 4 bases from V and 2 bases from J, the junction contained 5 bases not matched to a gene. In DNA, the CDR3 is TGTGCCAGCAGCTCGGGACAGACCACCTACAATGAGCAGTTCTTC. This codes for CASSSGQTTYNEQFF.

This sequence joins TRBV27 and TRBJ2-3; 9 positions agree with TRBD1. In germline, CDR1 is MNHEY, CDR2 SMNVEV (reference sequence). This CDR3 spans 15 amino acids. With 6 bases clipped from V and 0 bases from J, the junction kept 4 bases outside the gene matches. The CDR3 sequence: CASSGGQGSTDTQYF. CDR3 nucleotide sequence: TGTGCCAGCAGCGGGGGACAGGGAAGCACAGATACGCAGTATTTT.

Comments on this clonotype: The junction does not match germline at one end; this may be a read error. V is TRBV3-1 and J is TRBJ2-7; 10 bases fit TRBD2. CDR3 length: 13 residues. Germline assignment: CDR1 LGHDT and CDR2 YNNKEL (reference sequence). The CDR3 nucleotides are TGTGCCAGCGAGCGGGGGGGTGTCGGCGAGCAGTACTTT. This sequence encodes CASERGGVGEQYF.

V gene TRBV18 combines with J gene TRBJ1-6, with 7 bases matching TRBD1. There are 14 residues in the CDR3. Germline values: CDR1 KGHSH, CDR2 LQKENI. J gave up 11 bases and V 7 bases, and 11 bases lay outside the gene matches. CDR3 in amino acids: CASFPGQRNPPLHF. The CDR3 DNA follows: TGTGCCAGCTTCCCGGGACAGCGGAATCCACCCCTCCACTTT.

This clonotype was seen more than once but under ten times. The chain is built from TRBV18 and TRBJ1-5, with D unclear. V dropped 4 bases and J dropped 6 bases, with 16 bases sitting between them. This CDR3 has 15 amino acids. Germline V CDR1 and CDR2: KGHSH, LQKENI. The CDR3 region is CASSLPFFSGQPQHF. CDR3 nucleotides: TGTGCCAGCTCACTACCATTCTTTAGTGGTCAGCCCCAGCATTTT. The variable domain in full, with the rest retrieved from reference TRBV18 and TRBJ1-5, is NAGVMQNPRHLVRRRGQEARLRCSPMKGHSHVYWYRQLPEEGLKFMVYLQKENIIDESGMPKERFSAEFPKEGPSILRIQQVVRGDSAAYFCASSLPFFSGQPQHFGDGTRLSIL.

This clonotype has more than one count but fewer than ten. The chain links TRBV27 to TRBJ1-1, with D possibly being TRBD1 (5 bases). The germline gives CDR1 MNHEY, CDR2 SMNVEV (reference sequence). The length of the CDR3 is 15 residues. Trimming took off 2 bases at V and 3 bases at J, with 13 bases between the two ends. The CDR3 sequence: CASSLRGAGHTEAFF. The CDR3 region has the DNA TGTGCCAGCAGTTTAAGGGGCGCGGGGCACACTGAAGCTTTCTTT.

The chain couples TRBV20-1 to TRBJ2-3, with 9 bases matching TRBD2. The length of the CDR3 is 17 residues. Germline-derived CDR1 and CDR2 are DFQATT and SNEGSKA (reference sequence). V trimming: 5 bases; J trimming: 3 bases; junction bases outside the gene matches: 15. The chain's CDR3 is CSAPARKGTSQTDTQYF. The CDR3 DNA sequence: TGCAGTGCTCCAGCGCGAAAAGGGACTAGCCAAACAGATACGCAGTATTTT.

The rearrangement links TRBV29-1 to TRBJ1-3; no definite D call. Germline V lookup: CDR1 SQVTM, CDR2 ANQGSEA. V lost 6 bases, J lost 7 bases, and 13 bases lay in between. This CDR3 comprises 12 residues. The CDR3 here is CSVWSGGNTIYF. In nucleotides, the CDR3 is TGCAGCGTCTGGTCTGGAGGCAACACCATATATTTT.

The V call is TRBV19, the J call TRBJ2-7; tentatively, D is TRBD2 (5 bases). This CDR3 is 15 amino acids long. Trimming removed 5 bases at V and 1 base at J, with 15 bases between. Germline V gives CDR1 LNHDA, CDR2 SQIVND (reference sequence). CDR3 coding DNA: TGTGCCAGTAGTCCTGCACCGGGGTTGTCCTACGAGCAGTACTTC. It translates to CASSPAPGLSYEQYF.

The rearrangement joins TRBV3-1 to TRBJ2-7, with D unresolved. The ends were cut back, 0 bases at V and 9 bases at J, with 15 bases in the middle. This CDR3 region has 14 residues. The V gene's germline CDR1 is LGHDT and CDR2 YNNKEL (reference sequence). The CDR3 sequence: CASSQDPDGRGQYF. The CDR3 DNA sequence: TGTGCCAGCAGCCAAGATCCTGACGGACGCGGGCAGTACTTC.

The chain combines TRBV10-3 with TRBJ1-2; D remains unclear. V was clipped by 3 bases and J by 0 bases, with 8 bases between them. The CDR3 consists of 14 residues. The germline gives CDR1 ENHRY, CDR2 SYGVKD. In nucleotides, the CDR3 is TGTGCCATCAGTGAAAGCGGGGCTAACTATGGCTACACCTTC. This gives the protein CAISESGANYGYTF.

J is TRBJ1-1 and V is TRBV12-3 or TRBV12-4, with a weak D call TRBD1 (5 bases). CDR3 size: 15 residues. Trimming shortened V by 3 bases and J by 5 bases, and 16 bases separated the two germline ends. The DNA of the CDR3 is TGTGCCAGCAGTTTTCGTCAGGGTATGAGGACTGAAGCTTTCTTT. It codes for CASSFRQGMRTEAFF.

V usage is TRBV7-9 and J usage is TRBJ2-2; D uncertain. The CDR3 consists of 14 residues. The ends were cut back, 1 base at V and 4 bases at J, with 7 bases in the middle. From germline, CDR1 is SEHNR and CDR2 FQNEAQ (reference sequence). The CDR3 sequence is CASSLGYGTGELFF. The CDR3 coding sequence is TGTGCCAGCAGCTTAGGGTACGGCACCGGGGAGCTGTTTTTT.